This T cell receptor beta chain came from a study of blood T cell repertoires in COVID-19 (dated by TCRdb to between 2020 and 2021). Regarding the research as a whole: Collaborator samples came from the United States, Italy and Spain and covered acute and convalescent phases of COVID-19. The prospective study material was composed of cDNA or gDNA derived from T cells, B-cell-depleted T cells, or PBMCs. Deeply sampled blood TCRbeta repertoires from subjects exposed to, actively infected with, or recovered from COVID-19 were included in the dataset. The repertoires were made available in a free public database intended to serve as a resource for research on the immune response to SARS-CoV-2. The samples were drawn from the first 160 participants of the ongoing ImmuneRACE study and from 1,254 subjects provided by 6 global collaborators. A de-identified subject ID, COVID-19 status, age in years and sex were almost always included in the sample metadata. Where available, HLA class I and class II types were taken from metadata supplied by the sample provider and were not determined by assay-based typing. The research as a whole found: The amount of clinical and demographic metadata varied by source and participant and was provided uncurated.

About this clone itself: The clone's antigen remains unknown. Base quality data are lacking; no much larger clone is found one base away.

TCRbeta CDR3 regions were amplified from genomic DNA by means of the immunoSEQ Assay, a bias-controlled multiplex PCR. In the authors' own workflow: The number of nucleated cells in each sample was estimated by amplification of reference gene primers within the assay. To quantify the absolute abundance of each unique TCRbeta CDR3 rearrangement, sequence reads were collapsed and filtered. For each sample, productive Simpson clonality was calculated as the square root of Simpson's diversity index across productive rearrangements. Drawn from immuneACCESS, this table holds only the in-frame rearrangements with V and J called that TCRdb kept. Clones are partly lost; checked studies trace under half to an unresolved V gene and leave the rest unexplained. That table is the source of V, J and clone size, and D and trimming were worked out from the DNA. Within this sample are roughly 250,000 clones, with about 80% of them counted one time only. Of the sample, roughly a tenth falls within the top ten clones.

Its CDR3 holds 17 amino acids, cysteine through phenylalanine. The retained sequence is limited to the CDR3, 51 bases, with the frame set at the first base. CDR1 and CDR2 are drawn from the germline V gene: MDHEN, SYDVKM. V was cut back by 6 bases and J by 3 bases, leaving a gap of 18 bases between them. Whole blood was collected in K2EDTA tubes by collaborating institutions according to the institutions' own protocols. Collaborator samples were shipped for TCRbeta analysis as frozen whole blood, isolated PBMCs, or DNA extracted from either sample type. This chain is built from TRBV28 and TRBJ1-6; matching of 5 bases hints at TRBD1 as the D gene. The specimen sequenced was peripheral blood. The receptor was isolated from a woman of 80 years or more with acute or convalescent COVID-19. CDR3 reads: CASSPGYRLDYNSPLHF. The nucleotides read TGTGCCAGCAGCCCCGGGTACAGGCTAGACTATAATTCACCCCTCCACTTT.